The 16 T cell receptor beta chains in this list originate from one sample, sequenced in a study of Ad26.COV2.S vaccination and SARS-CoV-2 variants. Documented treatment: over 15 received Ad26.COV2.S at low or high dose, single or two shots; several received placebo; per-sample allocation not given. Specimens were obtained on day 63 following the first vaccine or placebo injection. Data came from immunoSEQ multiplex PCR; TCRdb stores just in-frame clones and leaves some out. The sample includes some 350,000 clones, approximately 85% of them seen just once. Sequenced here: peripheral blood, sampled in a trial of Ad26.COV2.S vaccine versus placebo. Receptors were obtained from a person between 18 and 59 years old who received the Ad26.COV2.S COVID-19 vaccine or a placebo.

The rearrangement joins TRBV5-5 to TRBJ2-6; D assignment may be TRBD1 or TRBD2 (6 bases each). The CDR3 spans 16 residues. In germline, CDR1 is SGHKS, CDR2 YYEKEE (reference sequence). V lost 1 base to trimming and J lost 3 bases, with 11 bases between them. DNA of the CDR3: TGTGCCAGCAGCTTGATCGGGGGCCTTGGGGCCAACGTCCTGACTTTC. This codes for CASSLIGGLGANVLTF.

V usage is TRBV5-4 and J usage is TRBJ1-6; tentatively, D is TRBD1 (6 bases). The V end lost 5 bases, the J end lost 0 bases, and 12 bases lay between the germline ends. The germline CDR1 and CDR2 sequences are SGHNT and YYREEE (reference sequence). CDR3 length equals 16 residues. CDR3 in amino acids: CASRSTGSSYNSPLHF. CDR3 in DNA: TGTGCCAGCAGGTCTACAGGGAGCTCCTATAATTCACCCCTCCACTTT.

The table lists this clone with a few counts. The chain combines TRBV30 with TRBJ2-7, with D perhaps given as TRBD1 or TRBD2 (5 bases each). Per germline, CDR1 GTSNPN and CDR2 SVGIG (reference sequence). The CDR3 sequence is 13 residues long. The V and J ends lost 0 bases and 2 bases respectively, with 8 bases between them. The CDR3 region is CAWSVGATYEQYF. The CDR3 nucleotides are TGTGCCTGGAGTGTCGGGGCTACCTACGAGCAGTACTTC.

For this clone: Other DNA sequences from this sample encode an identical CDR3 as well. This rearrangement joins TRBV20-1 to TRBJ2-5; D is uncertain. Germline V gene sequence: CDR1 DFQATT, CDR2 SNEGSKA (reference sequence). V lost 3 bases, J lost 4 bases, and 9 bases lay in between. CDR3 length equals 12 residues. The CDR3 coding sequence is TGCAGTGCTAGTATTGGCGGAGAGACCCAGTACTTC. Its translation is CSASIGGETQYF.

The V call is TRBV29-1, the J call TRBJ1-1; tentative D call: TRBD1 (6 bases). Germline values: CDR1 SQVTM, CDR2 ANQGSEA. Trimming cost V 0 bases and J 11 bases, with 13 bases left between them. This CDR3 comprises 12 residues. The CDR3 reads CSVEELLGQAFF. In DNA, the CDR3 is TGCAGCGTTGAAGAATTATTAGGACAGGCTTTCTTT.

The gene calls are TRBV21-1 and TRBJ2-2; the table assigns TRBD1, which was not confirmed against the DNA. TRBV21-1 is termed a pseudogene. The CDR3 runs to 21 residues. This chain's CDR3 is CASSKAHRETGALSNTGELFF. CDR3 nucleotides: TGTGCCAGCAGCAAAGCGCATCGGGAGACAGGGGCCCTCTCGAACACCGGGGAGCTGTTTTTT.

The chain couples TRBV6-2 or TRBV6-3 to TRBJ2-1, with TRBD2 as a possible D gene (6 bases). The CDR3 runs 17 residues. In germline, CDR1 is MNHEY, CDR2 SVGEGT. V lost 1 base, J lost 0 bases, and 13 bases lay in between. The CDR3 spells CASSYYGVRGSYNEQFF. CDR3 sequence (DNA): TGTGCCAGCAGTTACTATGGGGTGCGGGGCTCCTACAATGAGCAGTTCTTC.

This CDR3 reads CASQLGGTSGAEQYF. CDR3 nucleotide sequence: TGTGCCAGCCAGCTTGGAGGGACTAGCGGGGCCGAGCAGTACTTC. The V and J genes are TRBV7-9 and TRBJ2-7; 13 positions agree with TRBD2. The V gene's germline CDR1 is SEHNR and CDR2 FQNEAQ (reference sequence). The V gene end was trimmed by 8 bases and the J gene end by 6 bases; junction bases not matched to a gene: 10. This CDR3 is built from 15 residues.

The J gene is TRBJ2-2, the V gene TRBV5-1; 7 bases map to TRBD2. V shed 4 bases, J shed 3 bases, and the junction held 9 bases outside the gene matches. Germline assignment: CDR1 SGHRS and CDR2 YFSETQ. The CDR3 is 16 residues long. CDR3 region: CASSIPGLQDTGELFF. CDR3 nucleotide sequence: TGCGCCAGCAGCATTCCGGGACTACAAGACACCGGGGAGCTGTTTTTT.

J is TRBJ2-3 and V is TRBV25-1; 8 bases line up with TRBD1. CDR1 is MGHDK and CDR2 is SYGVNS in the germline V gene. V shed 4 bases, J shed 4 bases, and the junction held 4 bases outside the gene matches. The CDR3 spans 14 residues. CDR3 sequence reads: CASSVAGGPDTQYF. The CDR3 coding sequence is TGTGCCAGCAGTGTGGCAGGGGGCCCAGATACGCAGTATTTT.

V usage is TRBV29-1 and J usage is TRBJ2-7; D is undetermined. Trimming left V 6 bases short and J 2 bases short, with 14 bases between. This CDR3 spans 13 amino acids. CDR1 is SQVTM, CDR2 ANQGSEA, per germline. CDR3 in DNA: TGCAGCGTCCGGACGCCACAGACCTACGAGCAGTACTTC. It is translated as CSVRTPQTYEQYF.

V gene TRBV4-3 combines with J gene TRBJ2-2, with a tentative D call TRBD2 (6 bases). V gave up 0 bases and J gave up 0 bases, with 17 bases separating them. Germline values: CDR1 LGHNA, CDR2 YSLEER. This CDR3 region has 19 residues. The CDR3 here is CASSQDSPSSVSNTGELFF. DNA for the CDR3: TGCGCCAGCAGCCAAGATTCCCCCTCTAGCGTATCGAACACCGGGGAGCTGTTTTTT.

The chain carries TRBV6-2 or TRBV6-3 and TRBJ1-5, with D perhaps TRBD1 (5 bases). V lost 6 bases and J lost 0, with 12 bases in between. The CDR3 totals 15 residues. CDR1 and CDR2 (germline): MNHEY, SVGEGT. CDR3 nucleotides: TGTGCCAGCAGCCCATCGGGGGGTAGCAATCAGCCCCAGCATTTT. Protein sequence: CASSPSGGSNQPQHF.

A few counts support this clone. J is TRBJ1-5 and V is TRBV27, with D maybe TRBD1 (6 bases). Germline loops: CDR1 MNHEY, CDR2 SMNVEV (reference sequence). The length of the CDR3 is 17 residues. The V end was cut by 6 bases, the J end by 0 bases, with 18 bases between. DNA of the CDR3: TGTGCCAGCAGCCCGGGACTGGGGGCCCATAGCAATCAGCCCCAGCATTTT. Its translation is CASSPGLGAHSNQPQHF.

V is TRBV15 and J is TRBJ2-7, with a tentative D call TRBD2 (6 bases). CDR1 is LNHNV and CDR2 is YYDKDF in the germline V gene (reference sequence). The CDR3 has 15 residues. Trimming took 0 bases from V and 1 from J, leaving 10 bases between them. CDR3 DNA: TGTGCCACCAGCAGAGATGGGCGGGGTTCCTACGAGCAGTACTTC. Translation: CATSRDGRGSYEQYF.

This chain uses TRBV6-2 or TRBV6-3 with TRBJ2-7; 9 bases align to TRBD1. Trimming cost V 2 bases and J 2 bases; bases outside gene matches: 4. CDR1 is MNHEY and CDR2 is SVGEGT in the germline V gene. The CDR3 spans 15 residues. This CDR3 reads CASSYGGQGPYEQYF. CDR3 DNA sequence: TGTGCCAGCAGTTACGGGGGACAGGGACCCTACGAGCAGTACTTC.